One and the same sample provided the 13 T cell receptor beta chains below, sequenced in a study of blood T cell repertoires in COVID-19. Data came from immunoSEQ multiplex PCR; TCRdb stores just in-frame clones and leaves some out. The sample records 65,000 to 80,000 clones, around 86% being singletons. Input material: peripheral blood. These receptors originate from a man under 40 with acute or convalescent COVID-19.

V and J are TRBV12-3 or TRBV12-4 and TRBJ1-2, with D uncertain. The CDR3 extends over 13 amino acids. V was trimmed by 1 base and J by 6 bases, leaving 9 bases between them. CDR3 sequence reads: CASSLGPRDGYTF. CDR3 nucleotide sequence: TGTGCCAGCAGTTTAGGGCCGCGGGATGGCTACACCTTC.

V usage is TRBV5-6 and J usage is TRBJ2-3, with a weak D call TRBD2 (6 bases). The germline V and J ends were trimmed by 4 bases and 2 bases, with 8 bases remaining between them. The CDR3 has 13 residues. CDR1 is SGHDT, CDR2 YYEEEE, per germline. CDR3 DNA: TGTGCCAGCAGCAAGCGGGCCACAGATACGCAGTATTTT. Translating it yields CASSKRATDTQYF.

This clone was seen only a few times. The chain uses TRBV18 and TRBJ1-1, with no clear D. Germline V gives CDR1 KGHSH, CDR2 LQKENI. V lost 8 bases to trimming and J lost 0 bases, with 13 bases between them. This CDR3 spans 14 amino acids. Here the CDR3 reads CASREGYMNTEAFF. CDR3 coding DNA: TGTGCCAGCCGTGAGGGATACATGAACACTGAAGCTTTCTTT.

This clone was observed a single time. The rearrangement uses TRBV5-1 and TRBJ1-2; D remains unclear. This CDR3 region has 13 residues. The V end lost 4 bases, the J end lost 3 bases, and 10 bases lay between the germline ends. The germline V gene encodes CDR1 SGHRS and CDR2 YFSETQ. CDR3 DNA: TGCGCCAGCAGCATGAGGCTAGACTATGGCTACACCTTC. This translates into CASSMRLDYGYTF.

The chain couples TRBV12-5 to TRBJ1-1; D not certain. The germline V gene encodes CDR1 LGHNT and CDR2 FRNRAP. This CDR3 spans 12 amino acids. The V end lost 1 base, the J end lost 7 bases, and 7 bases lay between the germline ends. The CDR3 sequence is CASGLANGEAFF. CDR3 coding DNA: TGTGCTAGTGGTTTGGCCAACGGTGAAGCTTTCTTT.

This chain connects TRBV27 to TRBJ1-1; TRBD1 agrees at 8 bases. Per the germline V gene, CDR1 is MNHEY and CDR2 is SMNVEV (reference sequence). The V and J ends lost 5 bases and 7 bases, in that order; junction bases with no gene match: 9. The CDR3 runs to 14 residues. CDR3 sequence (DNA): TGTGCCAGCAGTCCATTCGGGACAGGACATGAAGCTTTCTTT. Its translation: CASSPFGTGHEAFF.

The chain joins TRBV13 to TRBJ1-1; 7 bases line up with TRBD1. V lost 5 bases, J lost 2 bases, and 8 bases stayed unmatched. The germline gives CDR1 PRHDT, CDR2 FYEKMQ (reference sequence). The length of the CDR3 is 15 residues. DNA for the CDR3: TGTGCCAGCAGCCGTCAGGACAGGCGAAACACTGAAGCTTTCTTT. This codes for CASSRQDRRNTEAFF.

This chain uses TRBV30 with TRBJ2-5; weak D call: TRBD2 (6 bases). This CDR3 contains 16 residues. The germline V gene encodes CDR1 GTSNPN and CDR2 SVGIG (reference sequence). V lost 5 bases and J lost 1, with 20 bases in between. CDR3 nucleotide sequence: TGTGCCTGGGGGCCTAAGGGTCGGAGGGGCCAAGAGACCCAGTACTTC. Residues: CAWGPKGRRGQETQYF.

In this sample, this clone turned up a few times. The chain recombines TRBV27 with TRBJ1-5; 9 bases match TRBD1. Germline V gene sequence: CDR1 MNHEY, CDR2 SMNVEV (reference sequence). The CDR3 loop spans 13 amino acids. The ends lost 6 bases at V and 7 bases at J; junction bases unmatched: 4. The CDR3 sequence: CASSDRGEQPQHF. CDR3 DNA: TGTGCCAGCAGCGACAGGGGGGAACAGCCCCAGCATTTT.

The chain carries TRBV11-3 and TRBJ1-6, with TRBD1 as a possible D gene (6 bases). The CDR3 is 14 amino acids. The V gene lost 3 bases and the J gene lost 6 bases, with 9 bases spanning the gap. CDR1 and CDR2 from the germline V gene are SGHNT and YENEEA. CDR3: CASSLGHANSPLHF. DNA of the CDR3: TGTGCCAGCAGCTTGGGACACGCTAATTCACCCCTCCACTTT.

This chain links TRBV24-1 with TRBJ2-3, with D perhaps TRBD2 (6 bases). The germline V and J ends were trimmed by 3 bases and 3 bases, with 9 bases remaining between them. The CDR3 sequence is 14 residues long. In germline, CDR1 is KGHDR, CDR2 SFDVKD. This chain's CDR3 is CATSDAGRTDTQYF. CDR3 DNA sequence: TGTGCCACCAGTGATGCGGGGCGGACAGATACGCAGTATTTT.

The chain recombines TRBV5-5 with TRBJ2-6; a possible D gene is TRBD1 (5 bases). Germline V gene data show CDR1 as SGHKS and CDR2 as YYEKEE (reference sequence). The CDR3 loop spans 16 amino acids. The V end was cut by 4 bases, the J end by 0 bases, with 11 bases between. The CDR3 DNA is TGTGCCAGCAGCATAAGACAGTACTCTGGGGCCAACGTCCTGACTTTC. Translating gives CASSIRQYSGANVLTF.

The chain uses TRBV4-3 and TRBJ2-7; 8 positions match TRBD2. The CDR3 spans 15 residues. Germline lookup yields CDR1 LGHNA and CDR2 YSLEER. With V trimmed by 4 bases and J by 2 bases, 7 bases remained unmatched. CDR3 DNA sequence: TGCGCCAGCAGCCTTCGAGCGGGAGCAGCCTACGAGCAGTACTTC. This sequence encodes CASSLRAGAAYEQYF.